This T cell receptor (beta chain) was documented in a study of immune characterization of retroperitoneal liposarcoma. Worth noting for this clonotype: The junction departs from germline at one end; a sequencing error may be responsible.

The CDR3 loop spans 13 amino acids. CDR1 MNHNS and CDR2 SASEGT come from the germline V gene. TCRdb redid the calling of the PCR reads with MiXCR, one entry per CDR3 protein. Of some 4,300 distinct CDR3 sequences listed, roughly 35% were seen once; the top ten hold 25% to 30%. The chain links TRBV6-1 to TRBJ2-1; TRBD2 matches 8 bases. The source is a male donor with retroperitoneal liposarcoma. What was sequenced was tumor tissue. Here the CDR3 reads CTSGRASYNEQFF. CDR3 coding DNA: TGTACCAGCGGGAGAGCGTCCTACAATGAGCAGTTCTTC.